A single sample is the source of the 19 T cell receptor beta chains below, sequenced in a study of OX40 agonist ivuxolimab in advanced cancers. Clones were sequenced by immunoSEQ multiplex PCR, and TCRdb holds only the in-frame ones, with some missing. The sample consists of roughly 81,000 clones, more than 75% of them appearing once. The sample was CD4+ or CD8+ T cells sorted from blood, taken in a trial of the OX40 agonist ivuxolimab. These receptors were taken from an adult with an advanced solid tumor such as melanoma, head and neck, liver or kidney cancer.

V is TRBV7-9 and J is TRBJ2-4; 7 bases are shared with TRBD1. The CDR3 consists of 17 residues. Trimming cost V 5 bases and J 0 bases; bases outside gene matches: 10. Germline loops: CDR1 SEHNR, CDR2 FQNEAQ (reference sequence). CDR3 sequence reads: CASSKGQLPIAKNIQYF. The CDR3 DNA sequence: TGTGCCAGCAGCAAGGGACAGCTACCAATAGCCAAAAACATTCAGTACTTC.

This chain uses TRBV5-4 with TRBJ2-7, with 8 bases identical to TRBD1. Germline V gene lookup returns CDR1 SGHNT and CDR2 YYREEE (reference sequence). After removal of 6 bases from V and 6 bases from J, the junction contained 14 bases not matched to a gene. The CDR3 spans 15 residues. CDR3 coding DNA: TGTGCCAGCATGTCGAAAGGGACAGGAGGTTTCGAGCAGTACTTC. Encoded protein: CASMSKGTGGFEQYF.

The chain is built from TRBV7-2 and TRBJ1-2; D is ambiguous. The CDR3 is 15 amino acids. V was trimmed by 5 bases and J by 2 bases, leaving 15 bases between them. Germline CDR1 reads SGHTA; CDR2 reads FQGNSA. CDR3 in amino acids: CASSRTWTENYGYTF. CDR3 nucleotides: TGTGCCAGCAGCCGGACTTGGACGGAAAACTATGGCTACACCTTC. The variable domain in full, with the rest retrieved from reference TRBV7-2 and TRBJ1-2, is GAGVSQSPSNKVTEKGKDVELRCDPISGHTALYWYRQSLGQGLEFLIYFQGNSAPDKSGLPSDRFSAERTGGSVSTLTIQRTQQEDSAVYLCASSRTWTENYGYTFGSGTRLTVV.

The chain employs TRBV2 and TRBJ1-2; no firm D call. CDR3 length: 12 residues. Germline CDR1 SNHLY, CDR2 FYNNEI. The V and J ends lost 1 base and 9 bases respectively, with 9 bases between them. The CDR3 loop reads CASSEVGRSYTF. The CDR3 coding sequence is TGTGCCAGCAGTGAAGTTGGACGCAGCTACACCTTC.

This rearrangement joins TRBV5-1 to TRBJ2-5, with TRBD1 as a possible D gene (8 bases). This CDR3 is 13 amino acids long. Germline V lookup: CDR1 SGHRS, CDR2 YFSETQ. V lost 4 bases, J lost 5 bases, and 12 bases lay in between. The CDR3 DNA sequence: TGCGCCAGCAGCCAACAGGGGGGGGAGACCCAGTACTTC. It specifies CASSQQGGETQYF.

The chain joins TRBV18 to TRBJ1-4, with 7 bases fitting TRBD1. The V gene end was trimmed by 3 bases and the J gene end by 4 bases; junction bases not matched to a gene: 2. The length of the CDR3 is 14 residues. From germline, CDR1 is KGHSH and CDR2 LQKENI. The CDR3 DNA follows: TGTGCCAGCTCACCGACAGGGAATAATGAAAAACTGTTTTTT. The encoded protein is CASSPTGNNEKLFF.

V and J are TRBV27 and TRBJ1-1; D uncertain. Trimming removed 2 bases from V and 4 bases from J, with 11 bases in between. The CDR3 totals 14 residues. Germline CDR1 and CDR2: MNHEY and SMNVEV (reference sequence). CDR3 in DNA: TGTGCCAGCAGTTTAGGGCAGCAAGGCACTGAAGCTTTCTTT. Its protein product is CASSLGQQGTEAFF.

The V call is TRBV7-2, the J call TRBJ2-6; D is perhaps TRBD1 or TRBD2 (6 bases each). The CDR3 sequence is 16 residues long. The V gene's germline CDR1 is SGHTA and CDR2 FQGNSA. Trimming pared 5 bases from V and 0 bases from J, leaving 11 bases between. The CDR3 protein is CASSERGDSGANVLTF. The CDR3, as DNA: TGTGCCAGCAGCGAAAGGGGGGACTCTGGGGCCAACGTCCTGACTTTC.

V usage is TRBV6-4 and J usage is TRBJ2-1; D is tentatively TRBD1 or TRBD2 (5 bases each). V lost 6 bases and J 8 bases, leaving 14 bases between the germline ends. The CDR3 is 13 amino acids. The V gene's germline CDR1 is MRHNA and CDR2 SNTAGT. The CDR3 DNA reads TGTGCCAGCAGCCGGGACCTCGGGGATGAGCAGTTCTTC. As protein: CASSRDLGDEQFF.

V is TRBV18 and J is TRBJ2-3; D is undetermined. Germline lookup yields CDR1 KGHSH and CDR2 LQKENI. Trimming left V 2 bases short and J 4 bases short, with 10 bases between. CDR3 size: 14 residues. For the CDR3, the DNA is TGTGCCAGCTCACCAGAACTGGGCCCAGATACGCAGTATTTT. Its protein is CASSPELGPDTQYF. The full variable domain, its missing parts supplied by reference TRBV18 and TRBJ2-3, is NAGVMQNPRHLVRRRGQEARLRCSPMKGHSHVYWYRQLPEEGLKFMVYLQKENIIDESGMPKERFSAEFPKEGPSILRIQQVVRGDSAAYFCASSPELGPDTQYFGPGTRLTVL.

CDR3 nucleotide sequence: TGTGCCAGCAGCTTCGGGTCGTCAGGGATTCTCGGTGATGGCTACACCTTC. Encoded protein: CASSFGSSGILGDGYTF. The rearrangement uses TRBV7-2 and TRBJ1-2, with a possible D match to TRBD1 (5 bases). CDR1 and CDR2 from the germline V gene are SGHTA and FQGNSA. With 3 bases removed from V and 6 bases from J, the gap between germline ends came to 23 bases. This CDR3 region has 17 residues.

The V call is TRBV5-1, the J call TRBJ2-4; D unclear. The CDR3 extends over 13 amino acids. Trimming removed 0 bases from V and 8 bases from J, with 9 bases in between. CDR1 SGHRS and CDR2 YFSETQ come from the germline V gene. This CDR3 reads CASSLAFRDIQYF. In DNA, the CDR3 is TGCGCCAGCAGCTTGGCCTTCAGAGACATTCAGTACTTC. The full variable domain, rest sourced from reference TRBV5-1 and TRBJ2-4, is KAGVTQTPRYLIKTRGQQVTLSCSPISGHRSVSWYQQTPGQGLQFLFEYFSETQRNKGNFPGRFSGRQFSNSRSEMNVSTLELGDSALYLCASSLAFRDIQYFGAGTRLSVL.

Worth noting for this clone: In the same sample, other DNA sequences code for this CDR3. The rearrangement joins TRBV6-5 to TRBJ1-5; no definite D call. V was pared by 5 bases and J by 9 bases, with 8 bases between. Looked up from germline, CDR1 is MNHEY and CDR2 is SVGAGI. The CDR3 has 11 amino acids. This CDR3 reads CASSPPGPQHF. The CDR3 DNA reads TGTGCCAGCAGTCCCCCCGGGCCCCAGCATTTT.

The chain employs TRBV6-1 and TRBJ2-7, with a tentative D call TRBD2 (6 bases). V dropped 7 bases and J dropped 0 bases, with 16 bases sitting between them. The CDR3 extends over 15 amino acids. Germline V gives CDR1 MNHNS, CDR2 SASEGT. Here the CDR3 reads CASTQLPGSSYEQYF. The CDR3 coding sequence is TGTGCCAGCACCCAACTGCCCGGGAGCTCCTACGAGCAGTACTTC.

This rearrangement joins TRBV5-5 to TRBJ2-5, with 12 bases aligning to TRBD1. CDR1 and CDR2 (germline): SGHKS, YYEKEE (reference sequence). After removal of 4 bases from V and 5 bases from J, the junction contained 6 bases not matched to a gene. The CDR3 spans 15 residues. In nucleotides, the CDR3 is TGTGCCAGCAGCAAAGGGACAGGGGGCCAGGAGACCCAGTACTTC. It encodes CASSKGTGGQETQYF. Looking up the rest from reference TRBV5-5 and TRBJ2-5 gives the full variable domain: DAGVTQSPTHLIKTRGQQVTLRCSPISGHKSVSWYQQVLGQGPQFIFQYYEKEERGRGNFPDRFSARQFPNYSSELNVNALLLGDSALYLCASSKGTGGQETQYFGPGTRLLVL.

This sequence joins TRBV14 and TRBJ2-5; the match to TRBD2 covers 7 bases. The V and J ends lost 0 bases and 5 bases, in that order; junction bases with no gene match: 9. The CDR3 contains 16 residues. The germline gives CDR1 SGHDN, CDR2 FVKESK. The CDR3 here is CASSQDRWGGAETQYF. For the CDR3, the DNA is TGTGCCAGCAGCCAAGATCGGTGGGGAGGGGCCGAGACCCAGTACTTC.

The rearrangement links TRBV6-6 to TRBJ2-1, with 9 bases identical to TRBD1. In germline, CDR1 is MNHNY, CDR2 SVGAGI (reference sequence). The CDR3 spans 16 residues. Germline trimming cut 5 bases from V and 5 bases from J; bases unmatched to any gene: 10. CDR3 in amino acids: CASSPGEGQGNNEQFF. CDR3 in DNA: TGTGCCAGCAGTCCCGGCGAGGGACAGGGTAACAATGAGCAGTTCTTC.

The rearrangement uses TRBV6-1 and TRBJ2-1; the D gene is possibly TRBD1 (5 bases). The CDR3 runs 15 residues. The germline gives CDR1 MNHNS, CDR2 SASEGT. V lost 3 bases to trimming and J lost 6 bases, with 15 bases between them. Here the CDR3 DNA reads TGTGCCAGCAGTGAGAGGACACTCAACGGCAATGAGCAGTTCTTC. This encodes CASSERTLNGNEQFF.

V gene TRBV25-1 combines with J gene TRBJ2-3; TRBD1 might be the D (6 bases). The CDR3 contains 11 residues. V gave up 6 bases and J gave up 6 bases, with 7 bases separating them. CDR1 and CDR2 (germline): MGHDK, SYGVNS. CDR3 residues: CASRGGDTQYF. CDR3 in DNA: TGTGCCAGCAGAGGGGGTGATACGCAGTATTTT. Full variable domain (rest looked up from reference TRBV25-1 and TRBJ2-3): EADIYQTPRYLVIGTGKKITLECSQTMGHDKMYWYQQDPGMELHLIHYSYGVNSTEKGDLSSESTVSRIRTEHFPLTLESARPSHTSQYLCASRGGDTQYFGPGTRLTVL.